These T cell receptor beta chains were read from a single sample in a study of PD-1 blockade in classical Hodgkin lymphoma. The repertoire was sequenced with immunoSEQ multiplex PCR; TCRdb's copy has only in-frame clones and lacks some. In the table there are about 13,000 clones, more than 75% of which are singletons. This specimen was peripheral blood mononuclear cells (PBMCs), taken at baseline. These TCRs come from a human donor with classical Hodgkin lymphoma. The CDR3 runs from the conserved cysteine through the conserved F or W. Each record gives: CDR3 DNA, CDR3 protein, D gene, J gene, clone size, V gene. A D gene is named only where the DNA matches it firmly. Clone size is stated in some rows and not others, as once, few, many or a class when expanded.

CDR3nt: TGTGCCAGCAGCCGGACAGAGGGCGGCTACAATGAGCAGTTCTTC
CDR3aa: CASSRTEGGYNEQFF
d_gene: NA
j_gene: TRBJ2-1
abundance: NA
v_gene: TRBV7-2

CDR3nt: TGCGCCAGCAGCCAAGTCGGATTTGGTTATGAAAAACTGTTTTTT
CDR3aa: CASSQVGFGYEKLFF
d_gene: NA
j_gene: TRBJ1-4
abundance: once
v_gene: TRBV4-1

CDR3nt: TGTGCCAGCAGGAGTGCAGGCGGGGGAAATGAGCAGTTCTTC
CDR3aa: CASRSAGGGNEQFF
d_gene: TRBD2
j_gene: TRBJ2-1
abundance: NA
v_gene: TRBV11-2

CDR3nt: TGTGCCAGCAGCTTGGTAGGTCCGTCCTGGAGCTCCTACGAGCAGTACTTC
CDR3aa: CASSLVGPSWSSYEQYF
d_gene: NA
j_gene: TRBJ2-7
abundance: NA
v_gene: TRBV5-4

CDR3nt: TGCGCCAGCAGCTCGGGACAGGGGGCCTACAATGAGCAGTTCTTC
CDR3aa: CASSSGQGAYNEQFF
d_gene: TRBD1
j_gene: TRBJ2-1
abundance: once
v_gene: TRBV5-1

CDR3nt: TGTGCCAGCTCAGCTACTAGCGGGGGAGAGACCCAGTACTTC
CDR3aa: CASSATSGGETQYF
d_gene: TRBD2
j_gene: TRBJ2-5
abundance: NA
v_gene: TRBV18

CDR3nt: TGCGCCAGCAGTCCCGCTAGCGGGGGGGCCTCAGATACGCAGTATTTT
CDR3aa: CASSPASGGASDTQYF
d_gene: TRBD2
j_gene: TRBJ2-3
abundance: NA
v_gene: TRBV5-1

CDR3nt: TGTGCCAGCAGCTTGGCCAGGGGGTCGCGGGCAGAAGCTTTCTTT
CDR3aa: CASSLARGSRAEAFF
d_gene: TRBD1
j_gene: TRBJ1-1
abundance: NA
v_gene: TRBV5-4

CDR3nt: TGTGCCAGCAGCTCGTACGGTAGGGGGACTAGCACAGATACGCAGTATTTT
CDR3aa: CASSSYGRGTSTDTQYF
d_gene: NA
j_gene: TRBJ2-3
abundance: once
v_gene: TRBV11-2

CDR3nt: TGTGCCAGCAGTGTCTCCGGGACAGGGTGGACAGATACGCAGTATTTT
CDR3aa: CASSVSGTGWTDTQYF
d_gene: TRBD1
j_gene: TRBJ2-3
abundance: NA
v_gene: TRBV27

CDR3nt: TGTGCCAGCAGTGAGGGACAACCAACTAATGAAAAACTGTTTTTT
CDR3aa: CASSEGQPTNEKLFF
d_gene: NA
j_gene: TRBJ1-4
abundance: NA
v_gene: TRBV6-6

CDR3nt: TGTGCCAGTACTCTAGCGGGAGGGTTAAATGAGCAGTTCTTC
CDR3aa: CASTLAGGLNEQFF
d_gene: TRBD2
j_gene: TRBJ2-1
abundance: NA
v_gene: TRBV19

CDR3nt: TGTGCCAGCAGCTTACCGGGACAGGGGAGCTCCTACAATGAGCAGTTCTTC
CDR3aa: CASSLPGQGSSYNEQFF
d_gene: TRBD1
j_gene: TRBJ2-1
abundance: NA
v_gene: TRBV7-3

CDR3nt: TGTGCCAGTAGTATCGCAGGGCTGGATACGCAGTATTTT
CDR3aa: CASSIAGLDTQYF
d_gene: NA
j_gene: TRBJ2-3
abundance: NA
v_gene: TRBV19

CDR3nt: TGTGCCAGCAGAAAAAAGGGCCTAGCGGGAGGGCCGGGCACAGATACGCAGTATTTT
CDR3aa: CASRKKGLAGGPGTDTQYF
d_gene: TRBD2
j_gene: TRBJ2-3
abundance: NA
v_gene: TRBV5-6

CDR3nt: TGTGCCAGCAGCACAGCCGGGACCGGGCGCGGCTATGGCTACACCTTC
CDR3aa: CASSTAGTGRGYGYTF
d_gene: NA
j_gene: TRBJ1-2
abundance: few
v_gene: TRBV2

CDR3nt: TGCGCCAGCAGCTTGGGGCAGGGCGGGTCACCCCTCCACTTT
CDR3aa: CASSLGQGGSPLHF
d_gene: NA
j_gene: TRBJ1-6
abundance: NA
v_gene: TRBV5-1

CDR3nt: TGCACCGTAGCCGAATCCTACGAGCAGTACTTC
CDR3aa: CTVAESYEQYF
d_gene: NA
j_gene: TRBJ2-7
abundance: NA
v_gene: TRBV20-1

CDR3nt: TGTGCCAGTAGTATGTGGGACAGCCCTGAAGCTTTCTTT
CDR3aa: CASSMWDSPEAFF
d_gene: TRBD1
j_gene: TRBJ1-1
abundance: NA
v_gene: TRBV19

CDR3nt: TGTGCCAGCAGCCCCGGGGTAGGGGCGTCGGAGGGCTACACCTTC
CDR3aa: CASSPGVGASEGYTF
d_gene: NA
j_gene: TRBJ1-2
abundance: NA
v_gene: TRBV7-2

CDR3nt: TGTGCCAGCAGTCTACAGGGCCACTACGAGCAGTACTTC
CDR3aa: CASSLQGHYEQYF
d_gene: NA
j_gene: TRBJ2-7
abundance: NA
v_gene: TRBV28

CDR3nt: TGTGCCAGCAGCGCCCCTGGAGGTGGTACGCAGTATTTT
CDR3aa: CASSAPGGGTQYF
d_gene: NA
j_gene: TRBJ2-3
abundance: NA
v_gene: TRBV7-9

CDR3nt: TGTGCCAGCACCCTCTCAGGCACAGATACGCAGTATTTT
CDR3aa: CASTLSGTDTQYF
d_gene: NA
j_gene: TRBJ2-3
abundance: NA
v_gene: TRBV6-6

CDR3nt: TGCGCCAGCAGCCAGGTGGAGAGAGACACCGGGGAGCTGTTTTTT
CDR3aa: CASSQVERDTGELFF
d_gene: NA
j_gene: TRBJ2-2
abundance: NA
v_gene: TRBV10-1

CDR3nt: TGCGCCAGCAGCTTGGGGCAGGATGGGACAGATACGCAGTATTTT
CDR3aa: CASSLGQDGTDTQYF
d_gene: NA
j_gene: TRBJ2-3
abundance: NA
v_gene: TRBV5-1

CDR3nt: TGTGCCAGCAGCCCCCGACTAGCGCTTCTCCAAGAGACCCAGTACTTC
CDR3aa: CASSPRLALLQETQYF
d_gene: TRBD2
j_gene: TRBJ2-5
abundance: NA
v_gene: TRBV7-9

CDR3nt: TGTGCCATCAGTGGCCGGGACGGAGACAATGAGCAGTTCTTC
CDR3aa: CAISGRDGDNEQFF
d_gene: NA
j_gene: TRBJ2-1
abundance: NA
v_gene: TRBV10-3

CDR3nt: TGTGCCAGCAGTGACATAAGCACAGATACGCAGTATTTT
CDR3aa: CASSDISTDTQYF
d_gene: NA
j_gene: TRBJ2-3
abundance: NA
v_gene: TRBV27

CDR3nt: TGTGCTAGTGGTTTGCCTACCCGGGCTATAAACACTGAAGCTTTCTTT
CDR3aa: CASGLPTRAINTEAFF
d_gene: NA
j_gene: TRBJ1-1
abundance: NA
v_gene: TRBV12-5

CDR3nt: TGTGCCAGTAGTGTCCAGGACAGGGTGGCAGAGACCCAGTACTTC
CDR3aa: CASSVQDRVAETQYF
d_gene: TRBD1
j_gene: TRBJ2-5
abundance: NA
v_gene: TRBV19

CDR3nt: TGTGCCAGCAGTGACCGGGGTGCGAGGAGCGAAAAACTGTTTTTT
CDR3aa: CASSDRGARSEKLFF
d_gene: NA
j_gene: TRBJ1-4
abundance: NA
v_gene: TRBV6-1

CDR3nt: TGTGCCAGCAGTGGAGGGCAGGAGCAGTACTTC
CDR3aa: CASSGGQEQYF
d_gene: NA
j_gene: TRBJ2-7
abundance: NA
v_gene: TRBV25-1

CDR3nt: TGTGCTAGTGGTTTGGTACGGGACTATTACACAGATACGCAGTATTTT
CDR3aa: CASGLVRDYYTDTQYF
d_gene: TRBD2
j_gene: TRBJ2-3
abundance: NA
v_gene: TRBV12-5

CDR3nt: TGTGCCAGTAGTATATGGGTAAGGGGAGGCAATGAGCAGTTCTTC
CDR3aa: CASSIWVRGGNEQFF
d_gene: NA
j_gene: TRBJ2-1
abundance: NA
v_gene: TRBV19

CDR3nt: TGTGCCAGCAGTTTATCTGACAGGGGGGTCTACAATGAGCAGTTCTTC
CDR3aa: CASSLSDRGVYNEQFF
d_gene: TRBD1
j_gene: TRBJ2-1
abundance: NA
v_gene: TRBV27

CDR3nt: TGTGCCAGCAGCTTAACAGGGAATCAGCCCCAGCATTTT
CDR3aa: CASSLTGNQPQHF
d_gene: NA
j_gene: TRBJ1-5
abundance: NA
v_gene: TRBV5-8

CDR3nt: TGCGCCAGCAGTGATGCGGGGACAGATACGCAGTATTTT
CDR3aa: CASSDAGTDTQYF
d_gene: NA
j_gene: TRBJ2-3
abundance: NA
v_gene: TRBV10-2